This TCR beta chain stems from a study of a mutant IDH1 vaccine in newly diagnosed glioma. Whole-study context: Averaging roughly 40 years of age, treated patients were about 62% male and approximately 40% female.

Libraries were prepared by immunoSEQ multiplex PCR; TCRdb keeps only in-frame clonotypes and omits some of them. The data show roughly 69,000 clones, roughly 86% seen once. This clone appeared a few times. Its specificity is unknown. The sample's time point: week 35, safety follow-up. It was 300 ug of mutant IDH1 20-mer peptide that made up each vaccine dose, given with topical imiquimod. Sequencing used PBMCs, obtained from a glioma patient whose treatment included an IDH1 peptide vaccine. The source is a man aged 25-45 years with glioma.

The CDR3 DNA follows: TGTGCCAGCAGCTCCCGGGACCAGGGGGGCCAGTACTTC. Amino acids: CASSSRDQGGQYF. The chain combines TRBV7-9 with TRBJ2-5; D is perhaps TRBD1 (7 bases). Trimming shortened V by 4 bases and J by 10 bases, and 16 bases separated the two germline ends. Germline values: CDR1 SEHNR, CDR2 FQNEAQ (reference sequence). The CDR3 spans 13 residues.